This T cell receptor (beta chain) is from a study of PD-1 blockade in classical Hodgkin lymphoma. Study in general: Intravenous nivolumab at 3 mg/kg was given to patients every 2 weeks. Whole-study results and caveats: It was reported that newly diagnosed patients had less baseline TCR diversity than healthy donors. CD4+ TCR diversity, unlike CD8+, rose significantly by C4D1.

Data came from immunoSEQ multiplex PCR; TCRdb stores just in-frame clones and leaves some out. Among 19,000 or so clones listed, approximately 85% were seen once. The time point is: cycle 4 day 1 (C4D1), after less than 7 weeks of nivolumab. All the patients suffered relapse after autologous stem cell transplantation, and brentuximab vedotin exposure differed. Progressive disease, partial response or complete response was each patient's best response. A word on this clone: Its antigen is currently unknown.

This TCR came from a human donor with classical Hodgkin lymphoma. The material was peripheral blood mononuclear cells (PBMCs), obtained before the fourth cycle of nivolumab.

The CDR3 DNA sequence: TGTGCCAGCTCACCAGACGGATATAGCAATCAGCCCCAGCATTTT. Protein sequence: CASSPDGYSNQPQHF. The chain employs TRBV18 and TRBJ1-5; D ambiguous. Deletions cut 2 bases from V and 0 bases from J, with 8 bases between. The germline CDR1 and CDR2 sequences are KGHSH and LQKENI. The CDR3 has 15 amino acids.